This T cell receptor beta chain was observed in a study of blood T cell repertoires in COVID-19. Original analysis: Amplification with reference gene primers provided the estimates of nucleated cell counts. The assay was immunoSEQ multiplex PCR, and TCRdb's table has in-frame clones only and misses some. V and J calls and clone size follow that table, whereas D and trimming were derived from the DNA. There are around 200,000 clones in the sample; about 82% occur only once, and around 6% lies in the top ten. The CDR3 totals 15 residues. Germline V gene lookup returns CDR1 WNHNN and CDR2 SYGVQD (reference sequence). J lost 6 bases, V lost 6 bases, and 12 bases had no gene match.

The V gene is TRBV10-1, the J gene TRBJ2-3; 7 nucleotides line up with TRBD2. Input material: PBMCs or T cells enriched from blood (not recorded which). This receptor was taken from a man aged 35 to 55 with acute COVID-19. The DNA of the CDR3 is TGCGCCAGCAGACGGACTAGATCGGGAACGGATACGCAGTATTTT. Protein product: CASRRTRSGTDTQYF.